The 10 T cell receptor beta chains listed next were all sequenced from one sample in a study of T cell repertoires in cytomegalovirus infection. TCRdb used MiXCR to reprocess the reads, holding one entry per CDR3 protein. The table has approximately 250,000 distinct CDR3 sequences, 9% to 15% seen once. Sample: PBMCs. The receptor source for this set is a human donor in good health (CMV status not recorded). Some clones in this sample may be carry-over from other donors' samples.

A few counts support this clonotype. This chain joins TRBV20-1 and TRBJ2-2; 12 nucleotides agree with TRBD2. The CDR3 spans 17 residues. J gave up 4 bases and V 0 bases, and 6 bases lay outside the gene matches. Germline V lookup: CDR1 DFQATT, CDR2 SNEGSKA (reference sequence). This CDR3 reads CSARDPASGGGTGELFF. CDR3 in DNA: TGCAGTGCTAGAGATCCGGCTAGCGGGGGGGGCACCGGGGAGCTGTTTTTT.

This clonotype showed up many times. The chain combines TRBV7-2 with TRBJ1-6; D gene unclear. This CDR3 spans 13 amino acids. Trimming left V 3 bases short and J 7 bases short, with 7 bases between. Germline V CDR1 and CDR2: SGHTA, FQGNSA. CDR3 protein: CASSFYGNSPLHF. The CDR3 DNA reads TGTGCCAGCAGCTTTTACGGGAATTCACCCCTCCACTTT. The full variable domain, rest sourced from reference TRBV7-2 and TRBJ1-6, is GAGVSQSPSNKVTEKGKDVELRCDPISGHTALYWYRQSLGQGLEFLIYFQGNSAPDKSGLPSDRFSAERTGGSVSTLTIQRTQQEDSAVYLCASSFYGNSPLHFGNGTRLTVT.

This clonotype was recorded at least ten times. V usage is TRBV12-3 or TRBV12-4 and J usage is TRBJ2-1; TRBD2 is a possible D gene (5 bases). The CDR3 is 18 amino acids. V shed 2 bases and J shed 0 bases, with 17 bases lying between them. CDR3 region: CASSLNEGGTFSYNEQFF. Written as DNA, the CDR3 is TGTGCCAGCAGTTTAAATGAGGGCGGCACCTTCTCCTACAATGAGCAGTTCTTC.

This CDR3 is CASSLAAGPNEKLFF. The DNA for the CDR3 is TGTGCCAGCAGTTTAGCGGCAGGGCCTAATGAAAAACTGTTTTTT. The J gene is TRBJ1-4, the V gene TRBV12-3 or TRBV12-4; perhaps TRBD1 as D (5 bases). The CDR3 has 15 amino acids. V was shortened by 0 bases and J by 3 bases, with 8 bases between the two germline ends.

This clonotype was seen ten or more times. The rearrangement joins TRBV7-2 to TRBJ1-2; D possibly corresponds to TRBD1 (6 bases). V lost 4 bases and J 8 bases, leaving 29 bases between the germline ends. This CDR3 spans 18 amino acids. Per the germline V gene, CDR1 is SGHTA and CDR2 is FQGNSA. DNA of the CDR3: TGTGCCAGCAGCTACTTCCGTCCTGACGGGGGGCAATATGACGGCTACACCTTC. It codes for CASSYFRPDGGQYDGYTF. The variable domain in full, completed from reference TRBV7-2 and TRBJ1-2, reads GAGVSQSPSNKVTEKGKDVELRCDPISGHTALYWYRQSLGQGLEFLIYFQGNSAPDKSGLPSDRFSAERTGGSVSTLTIQRTQQEDSAVYLCASSYFRPDGGQYDGYTFGSGTRLTVV.

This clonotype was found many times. The CDR3 loop is CASSRDRGSETQYF. DNA for the CDR3: TGTGCCAGCAGCCGGGACAGGGGATCGGAGACCCAGTACTTC. The V and J genes are TRBV7-2 and TRBJ2-5, with 10 bases aligning to TRBD1. The germline CDR1 and CDR2 sequences are SGHTA and FQGNSA. This CDR3 is 14 amino acids long. V trimming: 5 bases; J trimming: 5 bases; junction bases outside the gene matches: 5.

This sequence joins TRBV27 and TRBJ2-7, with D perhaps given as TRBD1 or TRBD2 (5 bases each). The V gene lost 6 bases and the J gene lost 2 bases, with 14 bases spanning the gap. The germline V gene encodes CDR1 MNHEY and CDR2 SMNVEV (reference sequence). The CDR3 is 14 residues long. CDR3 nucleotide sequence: TGTGCCAGCAGCTCTAGCCGGGGCCCCTACGAGCAGTACTTC. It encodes CASSSSRGPYEQYF.

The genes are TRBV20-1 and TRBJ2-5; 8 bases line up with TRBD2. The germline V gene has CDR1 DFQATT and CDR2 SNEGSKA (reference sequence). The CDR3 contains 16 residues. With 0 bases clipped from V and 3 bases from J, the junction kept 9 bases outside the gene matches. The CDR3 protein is CSARDLGGAEEETQYF. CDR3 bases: TGCAGTGCTAGAGATCTCGGGGGGGCCGAAGAAGAGACCCAGTACTTC.

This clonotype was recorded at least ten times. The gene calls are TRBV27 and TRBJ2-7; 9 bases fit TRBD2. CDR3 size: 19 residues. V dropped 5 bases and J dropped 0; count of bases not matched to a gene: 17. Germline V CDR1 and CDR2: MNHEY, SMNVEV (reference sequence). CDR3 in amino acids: CASSTGLAHIRPSSYEQYF. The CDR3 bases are TGTGCCAGCAGTACCGGACTAGCGCATATTAGACCATCCTCCTACGAGCAGTACTTC.

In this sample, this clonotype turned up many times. In DNA form, the CDR3 reads TGTGCCAGTGGAGGTACCACAGGGTACAATGAGCAGTTCTTC. As protein: CASGGTTGYNEQFF. This chain links TRBV19 with TRBJ2-1; D may be TRBD1 (6 bases). The CDR3 consists of 14 residues. Trimming took off 8 bases at V and 4 bases at J, with 15 bases between the two ends. Germline V gene sequence: CDR1 LNHDA, CDR2 SQIVND (reference sequence).